This T cell receptor (beta chain) comes out of a study of cytotoxic CD8 clonotypes in ibrutinib-treated CLL. Sequenced by immunoSEQ multiplex PCR; TCRdb stores in-frame clones only, minus some. The sample has about 130,000 clones; 79% are singletons. Study observations and caveats: Age-matched healthy donor levels were exceeded by baseline clonality, which tracked circulating CD8+ T-cell counts.

V shed 4 bases, J shed 9 bases, and the junction held 15 bases outside the gene matches. The germline gives CDR1 ENHRY, CDR2 SYGVKD. The CDR3 has 16 amino acids. Comments on this clone: Its antigen is currently unknown.

The receptor was derived from a human donor with chronic lymphocytic leukemia. The V gene is TRBV10-3, the J gene TRBJ2-7, with TRBD2 matching 10 bases. The source material was PBMCs, sampled after 12 months of ibrutinib treatment. CDR3 protein: CAISVLAGSATLVQYF. DNA for the CDR3: TGTGCCATCAGTGTACTAGCGGGATCAGCTACTCTAGTGCAGTACTTC.